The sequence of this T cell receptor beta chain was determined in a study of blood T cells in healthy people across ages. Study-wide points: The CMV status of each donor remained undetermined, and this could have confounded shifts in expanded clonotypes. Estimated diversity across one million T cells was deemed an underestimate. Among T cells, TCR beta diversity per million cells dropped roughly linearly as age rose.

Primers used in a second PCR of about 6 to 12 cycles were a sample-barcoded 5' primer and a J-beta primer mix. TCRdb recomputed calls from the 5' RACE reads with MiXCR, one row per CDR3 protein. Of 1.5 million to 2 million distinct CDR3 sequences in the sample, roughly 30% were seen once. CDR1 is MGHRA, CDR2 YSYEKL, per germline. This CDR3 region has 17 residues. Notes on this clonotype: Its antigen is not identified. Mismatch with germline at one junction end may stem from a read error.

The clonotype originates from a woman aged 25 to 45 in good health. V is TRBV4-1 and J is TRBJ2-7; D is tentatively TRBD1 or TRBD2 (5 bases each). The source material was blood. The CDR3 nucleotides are TGCGCCAGCAGCCAAGTAGGGCCCGGGGCCGATGGTTACGTGCAGTACTTC. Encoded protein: CASSQVGPGADGYVQYF.